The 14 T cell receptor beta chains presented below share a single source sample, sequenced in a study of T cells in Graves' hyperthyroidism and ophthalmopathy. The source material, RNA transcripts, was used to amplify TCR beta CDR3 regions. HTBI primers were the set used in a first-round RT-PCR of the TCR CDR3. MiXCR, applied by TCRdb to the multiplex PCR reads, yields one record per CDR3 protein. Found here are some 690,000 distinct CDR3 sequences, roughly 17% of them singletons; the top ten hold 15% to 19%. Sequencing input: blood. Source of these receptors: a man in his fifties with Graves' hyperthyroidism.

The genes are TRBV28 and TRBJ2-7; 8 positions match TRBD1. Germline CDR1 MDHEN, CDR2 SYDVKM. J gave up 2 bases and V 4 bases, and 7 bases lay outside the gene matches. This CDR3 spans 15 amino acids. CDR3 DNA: TGTGCCAGCAGTTCTCAGGGGACAGGTACCTACGAGCAGTACTTC. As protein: CASSSQGTGTYEQYF.

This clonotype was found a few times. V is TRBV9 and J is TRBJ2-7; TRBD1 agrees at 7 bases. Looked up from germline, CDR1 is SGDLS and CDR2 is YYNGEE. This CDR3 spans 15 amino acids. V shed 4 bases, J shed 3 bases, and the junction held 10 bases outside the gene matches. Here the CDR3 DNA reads TGTGCCAGCAGCTTGACCGGGACAGAGATCTACGAGCAGTACTTC. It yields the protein CASSLTGTEIYEQYF.

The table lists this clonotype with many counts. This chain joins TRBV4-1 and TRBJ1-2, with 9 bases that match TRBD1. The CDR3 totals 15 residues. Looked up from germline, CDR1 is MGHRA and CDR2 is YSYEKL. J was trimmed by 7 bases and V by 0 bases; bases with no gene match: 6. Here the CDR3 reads CASSQEGTGLSGYTF. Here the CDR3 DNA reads TGCGCCAGCAGCCAAGAGGGGACAGGGCTAAGTGGCTACACCTTC.

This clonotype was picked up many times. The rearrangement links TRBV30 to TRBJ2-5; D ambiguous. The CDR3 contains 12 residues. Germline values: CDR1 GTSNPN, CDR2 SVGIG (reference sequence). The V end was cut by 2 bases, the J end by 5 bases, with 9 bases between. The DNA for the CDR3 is TGTGCCTGGAGTTACGGCTGGGAGACCCAGTACTTC. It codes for CAWSYGWETQYF.

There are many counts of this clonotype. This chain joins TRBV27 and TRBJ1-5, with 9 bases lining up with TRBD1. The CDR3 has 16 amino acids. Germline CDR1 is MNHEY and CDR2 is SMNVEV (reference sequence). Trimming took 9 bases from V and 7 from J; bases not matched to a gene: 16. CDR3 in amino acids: CASARGTGSPGQPQHF. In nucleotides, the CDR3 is TGTGCCAGTGCCCGCGGGACAGGGTCCCCCGGGCAGCCCCAGCATTTT.

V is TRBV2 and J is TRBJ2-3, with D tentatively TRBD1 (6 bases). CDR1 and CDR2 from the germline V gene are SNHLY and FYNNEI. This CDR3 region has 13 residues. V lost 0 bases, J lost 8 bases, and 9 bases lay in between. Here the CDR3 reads CASSEAGACTQYF. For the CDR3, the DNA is TGTGCCAGCAGTGAAGCGGGGGCGTGTACGCAGTATTTT. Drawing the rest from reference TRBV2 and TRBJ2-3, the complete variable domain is EPEVTQTPSHQVTQMGQEVILRCVPISNHLYFYWYRQILGQKVEFLVSFYNNEISEKSEIFDDQFSVERPDGSNFTLKIRSTKLEDSAMYFCASSEAGACTQYFGPGTRLTVL.

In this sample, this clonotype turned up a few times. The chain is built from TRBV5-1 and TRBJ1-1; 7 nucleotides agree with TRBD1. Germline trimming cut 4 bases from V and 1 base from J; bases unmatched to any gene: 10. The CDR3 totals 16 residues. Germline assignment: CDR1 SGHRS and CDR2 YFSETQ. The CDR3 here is CASSPTPGTANTEAFF. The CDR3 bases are TGCGCCAGCAGCCCTACCCCCGGGACAGCGAACACTGAAGCTTTCTTT.

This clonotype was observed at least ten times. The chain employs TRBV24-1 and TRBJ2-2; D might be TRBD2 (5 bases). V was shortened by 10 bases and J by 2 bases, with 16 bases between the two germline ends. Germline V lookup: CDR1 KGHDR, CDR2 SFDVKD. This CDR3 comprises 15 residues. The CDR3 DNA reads TGTGCCACGGGCCCCGGGAATCGTAACACCGGGGAGCTGTTTTTT. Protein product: CATGPGNRNTGELFF.

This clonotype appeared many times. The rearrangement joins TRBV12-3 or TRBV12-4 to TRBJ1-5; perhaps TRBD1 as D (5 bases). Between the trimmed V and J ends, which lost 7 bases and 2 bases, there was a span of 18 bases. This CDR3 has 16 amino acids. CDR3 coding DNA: TGTGCCAGCACCCTCCGGTCCGGGGGTCGCAATCAGCCCCAGCATTTT. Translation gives CASTLRSGGRNQPQHF.

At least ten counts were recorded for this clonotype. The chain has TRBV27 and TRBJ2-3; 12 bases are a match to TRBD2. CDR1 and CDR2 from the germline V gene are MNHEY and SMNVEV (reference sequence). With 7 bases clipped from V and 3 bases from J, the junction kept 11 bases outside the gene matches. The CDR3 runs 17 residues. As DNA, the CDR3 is TGTGCCAGCACCGGACTAGCGGGATCTGGAAGGACAGATACGCAGTATTTT. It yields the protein CASTGLAGSGRTDTQYF.

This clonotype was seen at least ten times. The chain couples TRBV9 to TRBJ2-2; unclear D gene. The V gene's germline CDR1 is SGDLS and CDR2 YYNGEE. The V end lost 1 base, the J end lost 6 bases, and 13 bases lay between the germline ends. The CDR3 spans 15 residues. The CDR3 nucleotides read TGTGCCAGCAGCGTACCAGCTACTGCCGCCGGGGAGCTGTTTTTT. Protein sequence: CASSVPATAAGELFF.

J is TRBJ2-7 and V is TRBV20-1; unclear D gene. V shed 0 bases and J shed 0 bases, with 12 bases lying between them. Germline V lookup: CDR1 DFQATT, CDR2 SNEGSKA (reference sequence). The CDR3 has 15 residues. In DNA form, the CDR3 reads TGCAGTGCTAGAGATCCGCCTGAAAGCTCCTACGAGCAGTACTTC. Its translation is CSARDPPESSYEQYF.

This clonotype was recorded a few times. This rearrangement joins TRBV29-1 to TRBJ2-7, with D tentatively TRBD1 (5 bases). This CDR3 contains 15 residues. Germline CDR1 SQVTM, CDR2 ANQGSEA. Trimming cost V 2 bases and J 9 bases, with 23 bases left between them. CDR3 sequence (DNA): TGCAGCGTTGAACTAGATTCGACAGCCGTACGAGGGCAGTACTTC. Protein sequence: CSVELDSTAVRGQYF.

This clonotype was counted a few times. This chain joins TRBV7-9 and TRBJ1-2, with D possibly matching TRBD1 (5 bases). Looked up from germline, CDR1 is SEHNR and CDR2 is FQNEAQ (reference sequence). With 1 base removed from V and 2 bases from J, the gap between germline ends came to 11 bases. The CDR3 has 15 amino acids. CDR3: CASSLGAGLNYGYTF. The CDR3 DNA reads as TGTGCCAGCAGCTTAGGGGCAGGGTTGAACTATGGCTACACCTTC.